Shown below are 15 T cell receptor beta chains from a single sample sequenced in a study of cytomegalovirus exposure and HLA in healthy donors. The PCR ran on 60 Vbeta and 13 Jbeta primers. Here immunoSEQ multiplex PCR was the method, and the copy in TCRdb shows in-frame clones only, minus some. The sample has 150,000 to 200,000 clones; around 81% are singletons. Sequencing was done on a sample of PBMCs. Receptors originate from a man aged 18 to 29 in good health and CMV-seronegative.

The rearrangement links TRBV19 to TRBJ1-5; the match to TRBD1 covers 8 bases. The germline V gene has CDR1 LNHDA and CDR2 SQIVND (reference sequence). J was trimmed by 0 bases and V by 4 bases; bases with no gene match: 8. CDR3 length: 17 residues. As DNA, the CDR3 is TGTGCCAGTAGTAAAGAAAACAGGGGGTATAGCAATCAGCCCCAGCATTTT. Translated, it gives CASSKENRGYSNQPQHF.

The chain joins TRBV6-4 to TRBJ2-3; maybe TRBD1 (6 bases). Trimming stripped 4 bases from V and 7 bases from J, with 15 bases between. This CDR3 has 14 amino acids. Germline loops: CDR1 MRHNA, CDR2 SNTAGT. CDR3 nucleotide sequence: TGTGCCAGCAGTGCACAGGGTGGCGGAAATACGCAGTATTTT. The encoded protein is CASSAQGGGNTQYF.

Concerning this clone itself: A read error may account for a junction end that differs from germline. The J gene is TRBJ2-7, the V gene TRBV7-9; 11 nucleotides agree with TRBD1. The CDR3 totals 16 residues. In germline, CDR1 is SEHNR, CDR2 FQNEAQ (reference sequence). The CDR3 DNA follows: TGTTCCAGCAGCCCTGGACAGGGGGCCTTCGTCAACGAGCAGTACTTC. Protein product: CSSSPGQGAFVNEQYF.

This sequence joins TRBV4-1 and TRBJ1-6; a weak D match, TRBD1 (6 bases). Looked up from germline, CDR1 is MGHRA and CDR2 is YSYEKL. Trimming pared 0 bases from V and 12 bases from J, leaving 27 bases between. The CDR3 contains 19 residues. CDR3 bases: TGCGCCAGCAGCCAAGAGCCGGTTACTCGGACAGACTTTGGGTTACCCCTCCACTTT. It specifies CASSQEPVTRTDFGLPLHF.

The chain uses TRBV27 and TRBJ1-1; 8 bases agree with TRBD1. Per the germline V gene, CDR1 is MNHEY and CDR2 is SMNVEV (reference sequence). Trimming removed 8 bases from V and 6 bases from J; junction bases left unmatched: 2. CDR3 length: 11 amino acids. CDR3 bases: TGTGCCAGCTGCAGGGGGCCTGAAGCTTTCTTT. Its protein is CASCRGPEAFF.

CDR3 residues: CASSYSTAVNEQFF. The CDR3 DNA reads TGTGCCAGCAGTTACTCGACAGCTGTCAATGAGCAGTTCTTC. This chain connects TRBV6-6 to TRBJ2-1, with a tentative D call TRBD1 (5 bases). Germline CDR1 is MNHNY and CDR2 is SVGAGI (reference sequence). V was clipped by 0 bases and J by 6 bases, with 9 bases between them. The CDR3 loop spans 14 amino acids.

This chain links TRBV15 with TRBJ2-2; no firm D call. V shed 0 bases and J shed 5 bases, with 4 bases lying between them. The CDR3 is 13 residues long. CDR1 is LNHNV, CDR2 YYDKDF, per germline (reference sequence). CDR3 residues: CATSRDLTGELFF. Written as DNA, the CDR3 is TGTGCCACCAGCAGAGATCTAACCGGGGAGCTGTTTTTT.

J is TRBJ2-3 and V is TRBV19; D uncertain. The CDR3 runs to 15 residues. V dropped 3 bases and J dropped 2 bases, with 12 bases sitting between them. Per germline, CDR1 LNHDA and CDR2 SQIVND (reference sequence). CDR3 in amino acids: CASSIPLADTDTQYF. DNA for the CDR3: TGTGCCAGTAGTATCCCCTTGGCGGACACAGATACGCAGTATTTT.

The chain combines TRBV29-1 with TRBJ2-2; perhaps TRBD1 as D (6 bases). The CDR3 is 13 residues long. V lost 2 bases, J lost 4 bases, and 8 bases lay in between. The germline gives CDR1 SQVTM, CDR2 ANQGSEA. The CDR3 loop reads CSVERQVTGELFF. In nucleotides, the CDR3 is TGCAGCGTTGAACGACAGGTCACCGGGGAGCTGTTTTTT.

V and J are TRBV5-4 and TRBJ2-7, with a tentative D call TRBD1 (6 bases). V lost 2 bases and J 3 bases, leaving 15 bases between the germline ends. Germline values: CDR1 SGHNT, CDR2 YYREEE (reference sequence). CDR3 length equals 15 residues. DNA of the CDR3: TGTGCCAGCAGCTTTGCGGCAGGGGAAGACTACGAGCAGTACTTC. Its protein is CASSFAAGEDYEQYF. The full variable domain, rest sourced from reference TRBV5-4 and TRBJ2-7, is ETGVTQSPTHLIKTRGQQVTLRCSSQSGHNTVSWYQQALGQGPQFIFQYYREEENGRGNFPPRFSGLQFPNYSSELNVNALELDDSALYLCASSFAAGEDYEQYFGPGTRLTVT.

The chain is built from TRBV5-4 and TRBJ1-3, with 11 nucleotides matching TRBD1. The length of the CDR3 is 14 residues. Germline V lookup: CDR1 SGHNT, CDR2 YYREEE (reference sequence). V gave up 3 bases and J gave up 8 bases; unmatched junction bases: 4. CDR3 nucleotide sequence: TGTGCCAGCAGCTGGACAGGGGGCGCCGACACCATATATTTT. Residues: CASSWTGGADTIYF.

The genes are TRBV13 and TRBJ2-1, with a possible D match to TRBD1 (6 bases). V lost 4 bases and J lost 1, with 17 bases in between. CDR1 is PRHDT and CDR2 is FYEKMQ in the germline V gene (reference sequence). This CDR3 spans 17 amino acids. CDR3 sequence reads: CASSSLTGKSSYNEQFF. In DNA, the CDR3 is TGTGCCAGCAGCTCCCTGACAGGTAAAAGTTCCTACAATGAGCAGTTCTTC.

Turning to this clone: A read error may produce the germline difference seen at one junction end. The V and J genes are TRBV6-5 and TRBJ2-2, with TRBD1 as a possible D gene (6 bases). CDR1 MNHEY and CDR2 SVGAGI come from the germline V gene. The CDR3 contains 14 residues. CDR3 protein: CACSPGQNTGELFF. The CDR3 bases are TGTGCCTGCAGCCCGGGACAGAACACCGGGGAGCTGTTTTTT.

The chain uses TRBV18 and TRBJ1-2; D is uncertain. The V end lost 2 bases, the J end lost 2 bases, and 6 bases lay between the germline ends. The CDR3 length is 13 residues. Germline CDR1 and CDR2: KGHSH and LQKENI. In nucleotides, the CDR3 is TGTGCCAGCTCACCAACAGAAAACTATGGCTACACCTTC. Protein sequence: CASSPTENYGYTF.

The chain combines TRBV5-1 with TRBJ2-1; D may be TRBD1 (6 bases). This CDR3 contains 17 residues. Trimming removed 1 base at V and 6 bases at J, with 20 bases between. The germline V gene has CDR1 SGHRS and CDR2 YFSETQ. The CDR3 DNA follows: TGCGCCAGCAGCTTGATCCGGATGGGCAGAGGGGGCAATGAGCAGTTCTTC. It yields the protein CASSLIRMGRGGNEQFF.